Listed below are T cell receptor beta chains from one sample, sequenced in a study of blood T cell repertoires in COVID-19. Libraries were prepared by immunoSEQ multiplex PCR; TCRdb keeps only in-frame clonotypes and omits some of them. The sample carries 150,000 or so clones, roughly 80% recorded once. The sample consisted of PBMCs or T cells enriched from blood (not recorded which). Receptor source: a man in his fifties who had recovered from COVID-19. Each CDR3 is given with its conserved first and last residue. D genes are given only for firm matches. Expanded clones are given a class, and other clones once, few, many or no size at all.

j_gene: TRBJ2-7; v_gene: TRBV5-1; d_gene: -; abundance: -; CDR3aa: CASSREGGAPYEQYF; CDR3nt: TGCGCCAGCAGCAGAGAGGGGGGGGCACCCTACGAGCAGTACTTC
j_gene: TRBJ2-1; v_gene: TRBV7-9; d_gene: -; abundance: -; CDR3aa: CASSLSGNDEQFF; CDR3nt: TGTGCCAGCAGCTTATCAGGGAACGATGAGCAGTTCTTC
j_gene: TRBJ1-2; v_gene: TRBV2; d_gene: -; abundance: -; CDR3aa: CASNGEGYGYTF; CDR3nt: TGTGCCAGCAACGGGGAGGGCTATGGCTACACCTTC
j_gene: TRBJ1-5; v_gene: TRBV21-1; d_gene: -; abundance: -; CDR3aa: CASSIYGRVGLWGNQPQHF; CDR3nt: TGTGCCAGCAGCATTTATGGCAGGGTAGGGCTATGGGGCAATCAGCCCCAGCATTTT
j_gene: TRBJ2-2; v_gene: TRBV9; d_gene: TRBD2; abundance: -; CDR3aa: CASSAQRGNTGELFF; CDR3nt: TGTGCCAGCAGCGCTCAGCGGGGGAACACCGGGGAGCTGTTTTTT
j_gene: TRBJ1-6; v_gene: TRBV3-1/TRBV3-2; d_gene: -; abundance: once; CDR3aa: CASSQDTGGNSPLHF; CDR3nt: TGTGCCAGCAGCCAAGACACAGGCGGCAATTCACCCCTCCACTTT
j_gene: TRBJ2-3; v_gene: TRBV9; d_gene: -; abundance: -; CDR3aa: CASSGHRNEGLDTQYF; CDR3nt: TGTGCCAGCAGCGGACACAGGAACGAGGGACTTGATACGCAGTATTTT
j_gene: TRBJ2-2; v_gene: TRBV5-1; d_gene: -; abundance: -; CDR3aa: CASSLGGSRNTGELFF; CDR3nt: TGCGCCAGCAGCTTGGGTGGTAGCAGAAACACCGGGGAGCTGTTTTTT
j_gene: TRBJ1-2; v_gene: TRBV6-5; d_gene: -; abundance: -; CDR3aa: CASSYSPGGYGYTF; CDR3nt: TGTGCCAGCAGTTACTCTCCTGGGGGGTATGGCTACACCTTC
j_gene: TRBJ1-1; v_gene: TRBV19; d_gene: -; abundance: few; CDR3aa: CASSIRAWGEEEAFF; CDR3nt: TGTGCCAGTAGTATTCGGGCCTGGGGGGAAGAGGAAGCTTTCTTT
j_gene: TRBJ1-5; v_gene: TRBV5-6; d_gene: TRBD1; abundance: -; CDR3aa: CASITARGQPNQPQHF; CDR3nt: TGTGCCAGCATCACCGCGAGGGGACAGCCTAATCAGCCCCAGCATTTT
j_gene: TRBJ2-7; v_gene: TRBV3-1/TRBV3-2; d_gene: TRBD1; abundance: many; CDR3aa: CASSQEQGPSYEQYF; CDR3nt: TGTGCCAGCAGCCAAGAACAGGGGCCCTCCTACGAGCAGTACTTC
j_gene: TRBJ2-7; v_gene: TRBV12-5; d_gene: TRBD1; abundance: -; CDR3aa: CASEPSGTGSYEQYF; CDR3nt: TGTGCTAGTGAACCCTCCGGGACAGGGTCCTACGAGCAGTACTTC
j_gene: TRBJ1-4; v_gene: TRBV7-2; d_gene: -; abundance: -; CDR3aa: CASSLGAGNEKLFF; CDR3nt: TGTGCCAGCAGCTTAGGGGCCGGAAATGAAAAACTGTTTTTT
j_gene: TRBJ1-2; v_gene: TRBV6-6; d_gene: -; abundance: -; CDR3aa: CASGGQVYGYTF; CDR3nt: TGTGCCAGCGGTGGCCAGGTCTATGGCTACACCTTC
j_gene: TRBJ1-2; v_gene: TRBV5-6; d_gene: -; abundance: -; CDR3aa: CASSQNRQGPLDYGYTF; CDR3nt: TGTGCCAGCAGCCAAAATCGTCAGGGGCCCTTAGACTATGGCTACACCTTC
j_gene: TRBJ2-5; v_gene: TRBV7-2; d_gene: -; abundance: -; CDR3aa: CASSLGARGQETQYF; CDR3nt: TGTGCCAGCAGCTTAGGCGCGCGGGGTCAAGAGACCCAGTACTTC
j_gene: TRBJ2-7; v_gene: TRBV2; d_gene: -; abundance: -; CDR3aa: CASKEQTYEQYF; CDR3nt: TGTGCCAGCAAGGAACAGACCTACGAGCAGTACTTC
j_gene: TRBJ2-3; v_gene: TRBV10-3; d_gene: TRBD2; abundance: -; CDR3aa: CAISRGGLTDTQYF; CDR3nt: TGTGCCATCAGCCGGGGGGGGCTCACAGATACGCAGTATTTT
j_gene: TRBJ1-5; v_gene: TRBV15; d_gene: TRBD1; abundance: few; CDR3aa: CATSKAGTGSGQPQHF; CDR3nt: TGTGCCACCAGCAAGGCCGGGACAGGGTCTGGTCAGCCCCAGCATTTT
j_gene: TRBJ1-3; v_gene: TRBV7-8; d_gene: TRBD1; abundance: -; CDR3aa: CASSPRTGVVSGNTIYF; CDR3nt: TGTGCCAGCAGCCCCCGGACAGGGGTCGTCTCAGGAAACACCATATATTTT
j_gene: TRBJ1-1; v_gene: TRBV15; d_gene: TRBD1; abundance: -; CDR3aa: CATSRGQGAGNTEAFF; CDR3nt: TGTGCCACCAGCAGGGGACAGGGGGCTGGGAACACTGAAGCTTTCTTT